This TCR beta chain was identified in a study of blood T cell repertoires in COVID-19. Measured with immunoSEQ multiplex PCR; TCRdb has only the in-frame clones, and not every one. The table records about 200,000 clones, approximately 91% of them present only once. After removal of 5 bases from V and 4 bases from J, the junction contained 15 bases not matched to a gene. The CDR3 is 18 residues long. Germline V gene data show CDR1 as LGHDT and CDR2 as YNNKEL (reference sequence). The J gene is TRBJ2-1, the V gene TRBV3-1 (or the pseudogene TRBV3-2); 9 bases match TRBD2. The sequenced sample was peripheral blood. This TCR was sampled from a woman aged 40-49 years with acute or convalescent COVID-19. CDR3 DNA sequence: TGTGCCAGCAGCAGGAACCCTCTAGCGGGGTCCTTATACAATGAGCAGTTCTTC. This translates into CASSRNPLAGSLYNEQFF.